The source of this T cell receptor (beta chain) is a study of beta chain features in type 1 diabetes. Points from the study as a whole: Individuals with type 1 diabetes displayed fewer insertions and more deletions at VDJ junctions. Type 1 diabetes patients had moderately but significantly shorter TCRB CDR3s in all four CD4+ subsets.

The CDR3 contains 15 residues. Trimming left V 4 bases short and J 4 bases short, with 17 bases between. Germline V gene sequence: CDR1 SGHRS, CDR2 YFSETQ. This clone was observed a handful of times. What it binds is unknown. Sequenced material consisted of expressed TCRB transcripts (all of the isolated RNA was reverse transcribed). Assay used: immunoSEQ multiplex PCR; TCRdb lists only in-frame clones, some missing. The sample lists about 150,000 clones; 9% to 12% were seen once. Sequencing input: central memory CD4+ T cells from blood. The sequence came from a man aged 30 to 45 with type 1 diabetes. The genes are TRBV5-1 and TRBJ2-5; possibly TRBD1 for D (6 bases). The CDR3, as DNA: TGCGCCAGCAGCCTCCAGGGGTATCAACCAGAGACCCAGTACTTC. This encodes CASSLQGYQPETQYF.